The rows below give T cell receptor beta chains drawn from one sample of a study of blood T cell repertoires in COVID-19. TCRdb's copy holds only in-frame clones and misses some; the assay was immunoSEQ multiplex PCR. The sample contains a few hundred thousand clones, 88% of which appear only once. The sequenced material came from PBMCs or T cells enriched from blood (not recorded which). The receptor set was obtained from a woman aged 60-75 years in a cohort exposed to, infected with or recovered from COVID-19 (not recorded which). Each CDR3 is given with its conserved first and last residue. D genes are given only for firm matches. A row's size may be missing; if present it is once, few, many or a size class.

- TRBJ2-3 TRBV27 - TGTGCCAGCAGTCGACCCTCGACAGGTGGGGGCACAGATACGCAGTATTTT CASSRPSTGGGTDTQYF
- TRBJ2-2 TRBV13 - TGTGCCAGCCAGCGGCTGCTGGGTACCGGGGAGCTGTTTTTT CASQRLLGTGELFF
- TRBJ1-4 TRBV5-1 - TGCGCCAGCAGCTTGGAGGGAGGAACTAATGAAAAACTGTTTTTT CASSLEGGTNEKLFF
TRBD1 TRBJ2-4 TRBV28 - TGTGCCAGCAGTTCGGTAGACAGGGGGCTAAACATTCAGTACTTC CASSSVDRGLNIQYF
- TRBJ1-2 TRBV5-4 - TGTGCCAGCAGCTTACTGGGGCCTAACTATGGCTACACCTTC CASSLLGPNYGYTF
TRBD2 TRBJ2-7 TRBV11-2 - TGTGCCAGCAGCGCAATCCTAGCGGGGGTCTACGAGCAGTACTTC CASSAILAGVYEQYF
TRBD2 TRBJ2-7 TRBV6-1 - TGTGCCAGCAGTGAATTGGCGGGGGGATACTCCTACGAGCAGTACTTC CASSELAGGYSYEQYF
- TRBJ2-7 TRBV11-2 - TGTGCCAGCAGCACGATACTAGTTACCTACGAGCAGTACTTC CASSTILVTYEQYF
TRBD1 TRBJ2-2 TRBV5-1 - TGCGCCAGCAGATCCGGGACAGGGGGCTCCGGGGAGCTGTTTTTT CASRSGTGGSGELFF
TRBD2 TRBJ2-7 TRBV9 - TGTGCCAGCAGCGTAGATCGAGCGGGAGGGCCCCACGAGCAGTACTTC CASSVDRAGGPHEQYF
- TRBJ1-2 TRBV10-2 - TGCGCCAGCAGAGACTCAGGGGCCCTTAACTATGGCTACACCTTC CASRDSGALNYGYTF
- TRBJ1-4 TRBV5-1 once TGCGCCAGCCATAGGGGTATGGCGACTAATGAAAAACTGTTTTTT CASHRGMATNEKLFF
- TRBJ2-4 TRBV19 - TGTGCCAGTTCCCTCACCCCACAGGCGATAGCCAAAAACATTCAGTACTTC CASSLTPQAIAKNIQYF
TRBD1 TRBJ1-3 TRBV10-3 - TGTGCCATCAGGAGGGACAGTGGAAACACCATATATTTT CAIRRDSGNTIYF
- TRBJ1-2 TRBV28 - TGTGCCAGCAGGCAGGGGACCTATGGCTACACCTTC CASRQGTYGYTF
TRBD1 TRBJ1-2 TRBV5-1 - TGCGCCAGCAGCTTGCAGGGGGTCTATGGCTACACCTTC CASSLQGVYGYTF
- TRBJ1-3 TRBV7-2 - TGTGCCAGCAGCGGGGCGAACACCATATATTTT CASSGANTIYF
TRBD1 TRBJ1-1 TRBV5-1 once TGCGCCAGCAGCCCAGTACAGGGGGCCACTGAAGCTTTCTTT CASSPVQGATEAFF
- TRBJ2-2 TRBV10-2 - TGCGCCAGCAGTCGGGGGACGTCGAACACCGGGGAGCTGTTTTTT CASSRGTSNTGELFF
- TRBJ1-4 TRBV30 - TGTGCCTGGAGCGTTTTTACGGGGAATGAAAAACTGTTTTTT CAWSVFTGNEKLFF
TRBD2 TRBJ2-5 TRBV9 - TGTGCCAGCAGCGTAGGCGGACTAGCGGGAGTGAGCCAAGAGACCCAGTACTTC CASSVGGLAGVSQETQYF
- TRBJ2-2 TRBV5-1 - TGCGCCAGCAGTTTACTAGTCGCCGGGGAGCTGTTTTTT CASSLLVAGELFF
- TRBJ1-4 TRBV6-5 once TGTGCCAGCAGCCCCTTAGCTGGGGGCGGGGAAAAACTGTTTTTT CASSPLAGGGEKLFF
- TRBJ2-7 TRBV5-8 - TGTGCCAGCAGCCCCGTCCCCTTTGAGCAGTACTTC CASSPVPFEQYF
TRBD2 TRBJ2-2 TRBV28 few TGTGCCAGCAGAGGTAGCGGGAGAACCGGGGAGCTGTTTTTT CASRGSGRTGELFF
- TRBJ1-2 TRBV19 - TGTGCCAGTAGTATAGATGCCGGGACATTCAATGGCTACACCTTC CASSIDAGTFNGYTF
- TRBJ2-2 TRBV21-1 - TGTGCCAGCAGCAAAGTAAAGGGGAAGCGGGCGAACACCGGGGAGCTGTTTTTT CASSKVKGKRANTGELFF
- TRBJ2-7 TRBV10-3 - TGTGCCATCAGTGAACAGGGAGAGGGTTTCGAGCAGTACTTC CAISEQGEGFEQYF
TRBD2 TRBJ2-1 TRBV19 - TGTGCCAGTAGTATCCCCAGCGGGAGGATCAATGAGCAGTTCTTC CASSIPSGRINEQFF
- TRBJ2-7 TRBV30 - TGTGCCTGGACCAGGAGGGATATAACCTACGAGCAGTACTTC CAWTRRDITYEQYF
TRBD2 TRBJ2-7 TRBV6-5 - TGTGCCAGCAGTTCCCCCAGAAAGAGCGGGAGATACGAGCAGTACTTC CASSSPRKSGRYEQYF
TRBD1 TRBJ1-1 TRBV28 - TGTGCCAGCAGTTTTACAGGGGGAGCTGAAGCTTTCTTT CASSFTGGAEAFF
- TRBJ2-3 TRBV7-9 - TGTGCCAGCAGCTTACAGGTTAGCGATCTCACAGATACGCAGTATTTT CASSLQVSDLTDTQYF
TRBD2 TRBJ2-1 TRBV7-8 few TGTGCCAGCAGCTTAGCCGCGAGCGGGGGAGGGCAGTTCTTC CASSLAASGGGQFF
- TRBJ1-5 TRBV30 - TGTGCCTGGAGTACAGGACAGCTACAATCGCAGCCCCAGCATTTT CAWSTGQLQSQPQHF
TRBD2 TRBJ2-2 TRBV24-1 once TGTGCCACCACGGCGGGAGGCATCGGGGAGCTGTTTTTT CATTAGGIGELFF
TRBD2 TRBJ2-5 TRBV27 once TGTGCCAGCAGTTTAGCCAAAACTAGCGGGAGTGGAGAGACCCAGTACTTC CASSLAKTSGSGETQYF
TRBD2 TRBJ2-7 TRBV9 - TGTGCCAGCAGCGTAGGCGGGAGTGTCTACGAGCAGTACTTC CASSVGGSVYEQYF
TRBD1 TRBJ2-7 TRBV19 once TGTGCCAGTAGTATAGGGGGACAGGGCCCTAGGTCCTACGAGCAGTACTTC CASSIGGQGPRSYEQYF
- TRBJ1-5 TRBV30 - TGTGCCTACGAAGAGAACAATCAGCCCCAGCATTTT CAYEENNQPQHF
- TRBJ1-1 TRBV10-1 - TGCGCCAGCAGTGATCCCGGGACACCGAACACTGAAGCTTTCTTT CASSDPGTPNTEAFF
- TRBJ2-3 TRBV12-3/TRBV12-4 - TGTGCCAGCAGGCCCCCGGGGGATACGCAGTATTTT CASRPPGDTQYF
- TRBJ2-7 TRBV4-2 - TGTGCCAGCAGCCAAGATACTGGCGTGGTGAGGGAGCAGTACTTC CASSQDTGVVREQYF
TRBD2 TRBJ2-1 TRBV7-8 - TGTGCCAGCAGCCGAGGACTAGCGGGAGGGCCGCATGAGCAGTTCTTC CASSRGLAGGPHEQFF
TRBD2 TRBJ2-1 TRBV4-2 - TGTGCCAGCAGCCCAACGGGGGGGCGTGATGGGTTCTTC CASSPTGGRDGFF
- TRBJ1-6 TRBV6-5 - TGTGCCAGCACTTGGGGAGGGGGGAATTCACCCCTCCACTTT CASTWGGGNSPLHF
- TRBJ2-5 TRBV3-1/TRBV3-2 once TGTGCCAGCAGCCAAGTGTCCAGGGTATCGGAGACCCAGTACTTC CASSQVSRVSETQYF
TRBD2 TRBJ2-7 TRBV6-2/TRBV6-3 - TGTGCCAGCAGCCCTATATTTAGCGGGAGCTCCTACGAGCAGTACTTC CASSPIFSGSSYEQYF
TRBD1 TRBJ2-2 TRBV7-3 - TGTGCCAGCAGCTTAACTCCGGGACAGGGGATGGGGAACACCGGGGAGCTGTTTTTT CASSLTPGQGMGNTGELFF
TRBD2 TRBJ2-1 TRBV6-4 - TGTGCCAGCAGTGGAACGTTGGGACTAGCGGGAAGCTCCTACAATGAGCAGTTCTTC CASSGTLGLAGSSYNEQFF
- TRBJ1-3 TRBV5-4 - TGTGCCAGCAGCGCCCCGGGGGGCACTGGAAACACCATATATTTT CASSAPGGTGNTIYF
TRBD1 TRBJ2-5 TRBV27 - TGTGCCAGCAGTTTATCGGGGACAGGGAAGGAGACCCAGTACTTC CASSLSGTGKETQYF
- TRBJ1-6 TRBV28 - TGTGCCAGCAGCTACGGTCTAGGGGTCAATTCACCCCTCCACTTT CASSYGLGVNSPLHF
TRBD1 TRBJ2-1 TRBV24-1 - TGTGCCACCAGTGCCCTGACAGGGGACTCCTACAATGAGCAGTTCTTC CATSALTGDSYNEQFF